Shown below are 9 T cell receptor beta chains from a single sample sequenced in a study of blood T cell repertoires in COVID-19. Profiled with immunoSEQ multiplex PCR; TCRdb holds only in-frame clones, not every one. The sample carries 150,000 or so clones, 83% recorded once. The material sequenced was peripheral blood. Every receptor here comes from a woman aged 55 to 70 with COVID-19, enrolled during active disease.

The chain links TRBV5-1 to TRBJ1-2, with a tentative D call TRBD1 (5 bases). Germline CDR1 is SGHRS and CDR2 is YFSETQ. The CDR3 loop spans 15 amino acids. With 4 bases removed from V and 0 bases from J, the gap between germline ends came to 13 bases. Here the CDR3 DNA reads TGCGCCAGCAGCGAGGTTCTGACAGCTAACTATGGCTACACCTTC. It translates to CASSEVLTANYGYTF.

V and J are TRBV7-2 and TRBJ2-5, with D tentatively TRBD2 (5 bases). The germline gives CDR1 SGHTA, CDR2 FQGNSA. The CDR3 spans 14 residues. Trimming cost V 4 bases and J 4 bases, with 13 bases left between them. The CDR3 region is CASSWTDLGETQYF. The CDR3 coding sequence is TGTGCCAGCAGCTGGACTGATTTAGGAGAGACCCAGTACTTC.

The rearrangement joins TRBV7-9 to TRBJ2-7, with TRBD1 matching 7 bases. CDR1 and CDR2 (germline): SEHNR, FQNEAQ (reference sequence). V lost 3 bases, J lost 4 bases, and 9 bases stayed unmatched. The CDR3 totals 15 residues. CDR3 sequence (DNA): TGTGCCAGCAGCTTTAAAGGGACAGCTAAGTACGAGCAGTACTTC. Translation gives CASSFKGTAKYEQYF.

This chain uses TRBV5-1 with TRBJ1-6; 7 nucleotides match TRBD1. Germline CDR1 and CDR2: SGHRS and YFSETQ. The CDR3 contains 17 residues. Trimming removed 4 bases from V and 0 bases from J; junction bases left unmatched: 7. The CDR3 protein is CASSAMTGSSYNSPLHF. For the CDR3, the DNA is TGCGCCAGCAGCGCTATGACAGGGAGCTCCTATAATTCACCCCTCCACTTT.

V usage is TRBV7-6 and J usage is TRBJ2-1; 12 bases match TRBD2. The germline V gene encodes CDR1 SGHVS and CDR2 FNYEAQ. V shed 1 base, J shed 9 bases, and the junction held 16 bases outside the gene matches. The CDR3 is 19 residues long. CDR3 bases: TGTGCCAGCAGCTTAGTAGATAAAGGACTAGCGGGAATTGGGAGTGAGCAGTTCTTC. It codes for CASSLVDKGLAGIGSEQFF.

The V gene is TRBV4-1, the J gene TRBJ1-4; 9 bases fit TRBD1. CDR3 length: 14 residues. Germline V lookup: CDR1 MGHRA, CDR2 YSYEKL. V trimming: 6 bases; J trimming: 5 bases; junction bases outside the gene matches: 4. CDR3 nucleotides: TGCGCCAGCAGACCCGGGACAGGGAATGAAAAACTGTTTTTT. Protein sequence: CASRPGTGNEKLFF.

This rearrangement joins TRBV5-1 to TRBJ1-4; unclear D gene. Germline-derived CDR1 and CDR2 are SGHRS and YFSETQ. Trimming removed 4 bases at V and 4 bases at J, with 2 bases between. The CDR3 is 11 residues long. The CDR3 here is CASSLNEKLFF. The CDR3 nucleotides read TGCGCCAGCAGCCTTAATGAAAAACTGTTTTTT.

The table lists this clone with a few counts. The genes are TRBV5-4 and TRBJ2-1; 10 bases align to TRBD2. Germline V gives CDR1 SGHNT, CDR2 YYREEE (reference sequence). V gave up 4 bases and J gave up 8 bases; unmatched junction bases: 9. This CDR3 contains 15 residues. CDR3 in DNA: TGTGCCAGCAGCAGCCTTAGCGGGGGGAGTGATGAGCAGTTCTTC. Translation: CASSSLSGGSDEQFF.

The chain has TRBV28 and TRBJ1-4, with a tentative D call TRBD1 (5 bases). V shed 6 bases and J shed 0 bases, with 11 bases lying between them. Germline V gene data show CDR1 as MDHEN and CDR2 as SYDVKM. There are 15 residues in the CDR3. The CDR3, as DNA: TGTGCCAGCAGCCGGCTGACAGCAACTAATGAAAAACTGTTTTTT. Its translation is CASSRLTATNEKLFF. The full variable domain, its missing parts supplied by reference TRBV28 and TRBJ1-4, is DVKVTQSSRYLVKRTGEKVFLECVQDMDHENMFWYRQDPGLGLRLIYFSYDVKMKEKGDIPEGYSVSREKKERFSLILESASTNQTSMYLCASSRLTATNEKLFFGSGTQLSVL.